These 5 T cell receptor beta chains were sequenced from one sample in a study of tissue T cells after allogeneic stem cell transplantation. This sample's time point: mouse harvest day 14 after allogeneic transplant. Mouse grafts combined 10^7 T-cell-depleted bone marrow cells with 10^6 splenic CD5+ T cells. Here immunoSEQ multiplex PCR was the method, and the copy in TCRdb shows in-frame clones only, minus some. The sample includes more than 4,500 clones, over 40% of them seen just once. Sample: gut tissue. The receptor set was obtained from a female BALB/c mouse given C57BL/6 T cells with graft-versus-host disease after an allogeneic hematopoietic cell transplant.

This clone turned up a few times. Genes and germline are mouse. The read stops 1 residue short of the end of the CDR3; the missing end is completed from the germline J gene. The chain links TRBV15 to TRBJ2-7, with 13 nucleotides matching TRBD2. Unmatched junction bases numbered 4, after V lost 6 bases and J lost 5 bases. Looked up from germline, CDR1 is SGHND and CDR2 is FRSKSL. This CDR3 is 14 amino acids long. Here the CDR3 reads CASSRTGGAHEQYF. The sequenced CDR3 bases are TGTGCCAGCAGCCGGACTGGGGGGGCGCATGAACAGTAC. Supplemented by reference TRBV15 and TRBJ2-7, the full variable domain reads DAGVTQTPRHEVAEKGQTIILKCEPVSGHNDLFWYRQTKIQGLELLSYFRSKSLMEDGGAFKDRFKAEMLNSSFSTLKIQPTEPKDSAVYLCASSRTGGAHEQYFGPGTRLTVL.

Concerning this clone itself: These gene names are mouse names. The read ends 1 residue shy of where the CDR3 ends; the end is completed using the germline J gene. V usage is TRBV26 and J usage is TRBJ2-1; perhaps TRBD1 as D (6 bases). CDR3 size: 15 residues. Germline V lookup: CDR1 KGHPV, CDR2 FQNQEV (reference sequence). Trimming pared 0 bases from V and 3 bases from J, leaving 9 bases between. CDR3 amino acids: CASSLSGTIYAEQFF. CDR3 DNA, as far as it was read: TGTGCCAGCAGTCTGTCCGGGACAATCTATGCTGAGCAGTTC.

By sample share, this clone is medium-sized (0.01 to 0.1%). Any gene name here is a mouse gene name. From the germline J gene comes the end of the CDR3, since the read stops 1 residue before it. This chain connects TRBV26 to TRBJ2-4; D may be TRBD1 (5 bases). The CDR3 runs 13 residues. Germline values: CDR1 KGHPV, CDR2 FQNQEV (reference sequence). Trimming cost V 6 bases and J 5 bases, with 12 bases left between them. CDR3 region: CASRRQSPNTLYF. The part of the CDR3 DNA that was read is TGTGCCAGCAGGAGACAGTCTCCAAACACCTTGTAC. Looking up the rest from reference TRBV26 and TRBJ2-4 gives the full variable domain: NSKVIQTPRYLVKGQGQKAKMRCIPEKGHPVVFWYQQNKNNEFKFLINFQNQEVLQQIDMTEKRFSAECPSNSPCSLEIQSSEAGDSALYLCASRRQSPNTLYFGAGTRLSVL.

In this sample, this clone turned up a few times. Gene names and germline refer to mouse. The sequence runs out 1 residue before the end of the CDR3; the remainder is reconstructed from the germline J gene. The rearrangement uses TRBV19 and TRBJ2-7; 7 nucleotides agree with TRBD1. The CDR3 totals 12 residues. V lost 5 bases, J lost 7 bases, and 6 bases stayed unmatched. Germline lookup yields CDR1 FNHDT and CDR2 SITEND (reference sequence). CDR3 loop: CASSPQGWEQYF. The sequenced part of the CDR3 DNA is TGTGCCAGCAGCCCACAGGGGTGGGAACAGTAC.

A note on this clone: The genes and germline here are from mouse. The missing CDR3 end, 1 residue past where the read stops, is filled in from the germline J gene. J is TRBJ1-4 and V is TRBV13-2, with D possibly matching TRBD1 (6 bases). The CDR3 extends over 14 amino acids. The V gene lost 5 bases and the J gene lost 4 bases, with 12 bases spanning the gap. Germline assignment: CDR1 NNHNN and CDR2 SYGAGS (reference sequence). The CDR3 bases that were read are TGTGCCAGCGGACCCGGGACAATCAACGAAAGATTATTT. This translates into CASGPGTINERLF. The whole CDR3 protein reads CASGPGTINERLFF.